The 13 T cell receptor beta chains below come from one sample, sequenced in a study of beta chain features in type 1 diabetes. Isolated RNA was reverse transcribed in full, so expressed TCRB transcripts were sequenced. The table came from immunoSEQ multiplex PCR; TCRdb's copy has only in-frame clones and leaves some out. This sample has just over 600,000 clones; around a sixth occur once, and the top ten carry 0.093%. Sequencing input: naive CD4+ T cells from blood. These receptors all come from a man between 18 and 35 years old in good health.

The CDR3 region has the DNA TGTGCCAGCAGTCTTTGGGGCGGACAGGAGGGGGAAAAACTGTTTTTT. It encodes CASSLWGGQEGEKLFF. The J gene is TRBJ1-4, the V gene TRBV28; 7 bases agree with TRBD1. CDR1 MDHEN and CDR2 SYDVKM come from the germline V gene. V trimming: 5 bases; J trimming: 8 bases; junction bases outside the gene matches: 14. The CDR3 has 16 residues.

J is TRBJ1-4 and V is TRBV11-2; 8 positions match TRBD1. Germline V gives CDR1 SGHAT, CDR2 FQNNGV. The junction had 7 bases not matched to a gene; V was cut back by 5 bases and J by 8 bases. The CDR3 has 14 residues. CDR3 residues: CASSRDRGREKLFF. The CDR3 DNA follows: TGTGCCAGCAGCCGAGACAGGGGTCGCGAAAAACTGTTTTTT. Full variable domain (outside the CDR3, taken from reference TRBV11-2 and TRBJ1-4): EAGVAQSPRYKIIEKRQSVAFWCNPISGHATLYWYQQILGQGPKLLIQFQNNGVVDDSQLPKDRFSAERLKGVDSTLKIQPAKLEDSAVYLCASSRDRGREKLFFGSGTQLSVL.

This clone turned up a few times. The chain carries TRBV25-1 and TRBJ2-7; no definite D call. Germline V lookup: CDR1 MGHDK, CDR2 SYGVNS. There are 11 residues in the CDR3. The germline V and J ends were trimmed by 2 bases and 6 bases, with 5 bases remaining between them. The CDR3 coding sequence is TGTGCCAGCAGTGAAAAATTCGAGCAGTACTTC. Translated, it gives CASSEKFEQYF.

This clone was recorded a few times. This chain links TRBV4-1 with TRBJ2-7; 12 bases are a match to TRBD2. Trimming cost V 0 bases and J 4 bases; bases outside gene matches: 4. Germline-derived CDR1 and CDR2 are MGHRA and YSYEKL. The length of the CDR3 is 16 residues. Here the CDR3 DNA reads TGCGCCAGCAGCCAAGAAAGACTAGCGGGAGTGTACGAGCAGTACTTC. Its protein product is CASSQERLAGVYEQYF.

This clone was seen only a few times. This chain uses TRBV5-4 with TRBJ2-3, with 7 bases matching TRBD2. CDR3 length: 14 residues. Germline loops: CDR1 SGHNT, CDR2 YYREEE (reference sequence). The junction had 5 bases not matched to a gene; V was cut back by 5 bases and J by 2 bases. This CDR3 reads CASRGSGTTDTQYF. In nucleotides, the CDR3 is TGTGCCAGCAGGGGGAGCGGGACCACAGATACGCAGTATTTT.

This clone occurred a few times. J is TRBJ1-1 and V is TRBV29-1; D is perhaps TRBD1 (6 bases). Trimming cost V 5 bases and J 5 bases, with 18 bases left between them. Germline V gives CDR1 SQVTM, CDR2 ANQGSEA. This CDR3 has 14 residues. The CDR3 DNA sequence: TGCAGCGTTCACCCGCAAAGGGGGAGAACTGAAGCTTTCTTT. It codes for CSVHPQRGRTEAFF.

The chain links TRBV29-1 to TRBJ1-2, with TRBD1 identical over 8 bases. J lost 4 bases, V lost 7 bases, and 8 bases had no gene match. Germline values: CDR1 SQVTM, CDR2 ANQGSEA. The CDR3 spans 13 residues. The CDR3 DNA sequence: TGCAGCGGGCGGACAGGGATTGGCTATGGCTACACCTTC. Translating it yields CSGRTGIGYGYTF.

This clone was counted only a few times. CDR3 in amino acids: CASSQERGRSYEQYF. DNA for the CDR3: TGCGCCAGCAGCCAAGAACGGGGCCGCTCCTACGAGCAGTACTTC. The chain combines TRBV4-3 with TRBJ2-7, with D possibly called TRBD1 or TRBD2 (5 bases each). The V and J ends lost 0 bases and 0 bases respectively, with 9 bases between them. Per germline, CDR1 LGHNA and CDR2 YSLEER. The CDR3 runs to 15 residues.

V gene TRBV27 combines with J gene TRBJ2-3; perhaps D is TRBD1 or TRBD2 (5 bases each). V lost 4 bases, J lost 1 base, and 21 bases lay in between. The CDR3 has 18 amino acids. Germline V gene sequence: CDR1 MNHEY, CDR2 SMNVEV (reference sequence). The CDR3 protein is CASSSRDRLVLGTDTQYF. In DNA form, the CDR3 reads TGTGCCAGCAGTTCTAGGGACCGGTTAGTTTTAGGCACAGATACGCAGTATTTT.

This clone showed up just once. This sequence joins TRBV6-6 and TRBJ2-3, with D unresolved. The germline V gene encodes CDR1 MNHNY and CDR2 SVGAGI (reference sequence). This CDR3 is built from 11 residues. V was pared by 7 bases and J by 3 bases, with 5 bases between. CDR3 in DNA: TGTGCCAGCAAAACAACAGATACGCAGTATTTT. This encodes CASKTTDTQYF.

The chain is built from TRBV4-3 and TRBJ2-1, with D possibly being TRBD1 (6 bases). This CDR3 is 17 amino acids long. V lost 0 bases and J 4 bases, leaving 16 bases between the germline ends. Germline V lookup: CDR1 LGHNA, CDR2 YSLEER. CDR3 DNA: TGCGCCAGCAGCCAAGAGTTCGCAGGGGCAGAGTACAATGAGCAGTTCTTC. As protein: CASSQEFAGAEYNEQFF.

This clone occurred a few times. The V call is TRBV27, the J call TRBJ1-1; D is undetermined. Trimming left V 6 bases short and J 3 bases short, with 11 bases between. CDR1 and CDR2 (germline): MNHEY, SMNVEV (reference sequence). The CDR3 sequence is 13 residues long. The CDR3 DNA reads TGTGCCAGCAGATCCAAGATGGACACTGAAGCTTTCTTT. The encoded protein is CASRSKMDTEAFF.

This clone occurred a few times. V is TRBV6-1 and J is TRBJ2-7, with D possibly being TRBD1 (6 bases). The germline V gene has CDR1 MNHNS and CDR2 SASEGT. The CDR3 loop spans 13 amino acids. V lost 5 bases and J lost 0, with 8 bases in between. In nucleotides, the CDR3 is TGTGCCAGCAGTAACAGGGACTCCTACGAGCAGTACTTC. It encodes CASSNRDSYEQYF.